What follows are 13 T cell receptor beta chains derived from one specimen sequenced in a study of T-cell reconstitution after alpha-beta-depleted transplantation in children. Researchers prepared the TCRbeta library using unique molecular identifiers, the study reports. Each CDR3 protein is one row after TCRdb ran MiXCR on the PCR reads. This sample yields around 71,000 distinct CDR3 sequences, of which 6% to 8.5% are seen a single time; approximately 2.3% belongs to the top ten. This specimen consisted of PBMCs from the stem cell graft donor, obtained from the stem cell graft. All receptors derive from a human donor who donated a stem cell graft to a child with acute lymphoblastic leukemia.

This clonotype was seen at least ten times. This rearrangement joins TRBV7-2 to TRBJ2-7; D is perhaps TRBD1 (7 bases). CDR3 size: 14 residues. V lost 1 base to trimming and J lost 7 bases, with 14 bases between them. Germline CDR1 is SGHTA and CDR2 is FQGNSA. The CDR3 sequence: CASSLDEGAGEQYF. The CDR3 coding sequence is TGTGCCAGCAGCTTAGACGAGGGGGCGGGGGAGCAGTACTTC.

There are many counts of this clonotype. CDR3 sequence (DNA): TGCAGTGCTAACCAGGTGGAGACCCAGTACTTC. Its translation: CSANQVETQYF. The chain employs TRBV20-1 and TRBJ2-5; D ambiguous. CDR1 is DFQATT, CDR2 SNEGSKA, per germline (reference sequence). This CDR3 region has 11 residues. Trimming removed 4 bases at V and 5 bases at J, with 8 bases between.

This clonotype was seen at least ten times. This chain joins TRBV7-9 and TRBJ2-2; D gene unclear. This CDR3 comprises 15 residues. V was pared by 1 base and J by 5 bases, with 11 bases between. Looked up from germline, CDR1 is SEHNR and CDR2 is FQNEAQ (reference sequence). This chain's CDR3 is CASSLVPRLTGELFF. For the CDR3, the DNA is TGTGCCAGCAGCTTAGTCCCGCGGCTTACCGGGGAGCTGTTTTTT.

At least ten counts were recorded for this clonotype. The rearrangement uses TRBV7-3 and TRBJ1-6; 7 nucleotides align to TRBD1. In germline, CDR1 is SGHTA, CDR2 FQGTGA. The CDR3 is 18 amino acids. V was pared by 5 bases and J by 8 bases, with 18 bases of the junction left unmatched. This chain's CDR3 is CASSPTSGQPRADSPLHF. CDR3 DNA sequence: TGTGCCAGCAGCCCGACCTCGGGACAGCCAAGGGCGGATTCACCCCTCCACTTT.

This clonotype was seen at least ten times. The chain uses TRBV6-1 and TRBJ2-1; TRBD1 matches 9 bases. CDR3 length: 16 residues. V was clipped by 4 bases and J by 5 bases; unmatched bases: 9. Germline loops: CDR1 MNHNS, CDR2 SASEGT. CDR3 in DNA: TGTGCCAGCAGTGTTGACGGGACAGGGACGGACAATGAGCAGTTCTTC. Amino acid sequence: CASSVDGTGTDNEQFF.

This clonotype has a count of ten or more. Here the CDR3 DNA reads TGCAGCGTTTCAGGCACCCTCTCCGGGAGGGACAATGAGCAGTTCTTC. Protein: CSVSGTLSGRDNEQFF. The rearrangement joins TRBV29-1 to TRBJ2-1; 8 bases align to TRBD2. Germline CDR1 SQVTM, CDR2 ANQGSEA. CDR3 length equals 16 residues. Trimming removed 5 bases from V and 5 bases from J; junction bases left unmatched: 14.

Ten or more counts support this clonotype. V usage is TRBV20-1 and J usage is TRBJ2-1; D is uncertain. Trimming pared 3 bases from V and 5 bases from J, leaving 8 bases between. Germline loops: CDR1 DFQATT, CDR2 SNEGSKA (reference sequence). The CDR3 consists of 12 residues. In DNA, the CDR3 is TGCAGTGCTAGCCGTACGAACAATGAGCAGTTCTTC. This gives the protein CSASRTNNEQFF.

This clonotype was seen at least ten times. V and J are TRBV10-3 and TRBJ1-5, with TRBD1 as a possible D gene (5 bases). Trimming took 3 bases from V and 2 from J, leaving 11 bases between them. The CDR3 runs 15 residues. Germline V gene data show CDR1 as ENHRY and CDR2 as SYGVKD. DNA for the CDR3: TGTGCCATCAGTGAAAGGGACGGAGGCAATCAGCCCCAGCATTTT. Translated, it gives CAISERDGGNQPQHF.

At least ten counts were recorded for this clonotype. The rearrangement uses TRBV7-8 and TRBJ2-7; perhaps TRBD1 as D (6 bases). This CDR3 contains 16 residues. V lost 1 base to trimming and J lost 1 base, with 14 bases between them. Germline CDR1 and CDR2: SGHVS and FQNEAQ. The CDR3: CASSLVSGTPSYEQYF. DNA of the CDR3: TGTGCCAGCAGCTTAGTTTCCGGGACACCATCCTACGAGCAGTACTTC.

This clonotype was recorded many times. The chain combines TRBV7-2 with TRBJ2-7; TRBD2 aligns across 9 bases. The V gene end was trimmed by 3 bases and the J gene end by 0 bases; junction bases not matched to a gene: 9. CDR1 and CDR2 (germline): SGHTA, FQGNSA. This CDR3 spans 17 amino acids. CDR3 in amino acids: CASSFFSTSGSSYEQYF. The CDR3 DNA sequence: TGTGCCAGCAGCTTTTTTTCGACTAGCGGAAGCTCCTACGAGCAGTACTTC. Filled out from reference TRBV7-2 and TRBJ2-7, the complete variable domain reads GAGVSQSPSNKVTEKGKDVELRCDPISGHTALYWYRQSLGQGLEFLIYFQGNSAPDKSGLPSDRFSAERTGGSVSTLTIQRTQQEDSAVYLCASSFFSTSGSSYEQYFGPGTRLTVT.

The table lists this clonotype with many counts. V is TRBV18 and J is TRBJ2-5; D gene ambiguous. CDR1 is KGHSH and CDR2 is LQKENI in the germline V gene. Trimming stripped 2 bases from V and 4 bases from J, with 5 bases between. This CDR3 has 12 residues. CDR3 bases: TGTGCCAGCTCACCATCACTAGAGACCCAGTACTTC. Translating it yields CASSPSLETQYF.

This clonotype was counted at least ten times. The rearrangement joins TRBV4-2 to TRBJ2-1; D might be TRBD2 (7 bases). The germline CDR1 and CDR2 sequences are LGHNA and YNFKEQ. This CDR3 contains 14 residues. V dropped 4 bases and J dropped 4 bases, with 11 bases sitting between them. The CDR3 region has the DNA TGTGCCAGCAGCCCGGGGGGCTCGTACAATGAGCAGTTCTTC. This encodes CASSPGGSYNEQFF.

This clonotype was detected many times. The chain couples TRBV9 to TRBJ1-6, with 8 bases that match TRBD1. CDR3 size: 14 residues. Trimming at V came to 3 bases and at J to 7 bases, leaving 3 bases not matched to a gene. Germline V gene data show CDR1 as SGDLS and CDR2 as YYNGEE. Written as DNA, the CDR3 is TGTGCCAGCAGCGGACAGGGGCTAAATTCACCCCTCCACTTT. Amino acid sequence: CASSGQGLNSPLHF. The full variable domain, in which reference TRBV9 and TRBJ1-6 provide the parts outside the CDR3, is DSGVTQTPKHLITATGQRVTLRCSPRSGDLSVYWYQQSLDQGLQFLIQYYNGEERAKGNILERFSAQQFPDLHSELNLSSLELGDSALYFCASSGQGLNSPLHFGNGTRLTVT.